The 3 T cell receptor beta chains reported below all come from one sample, sequenced in a study of cytomegalovirus exposure and HLA in healthy donors. Primers: 60 Vbeta forward and 13 Jbeta reverse. Sequencing was performed with immunoSEQ multiplex PCR; in TCRdb, only in-frame clones are kept and a portion is missing. The sample includes about 150,000 clones, around 10% of them seen just once. Sequencing was carried out using PBMCs. These receptors originate from a male donor in good health and CMV-seronegative.

The chain links TRBV27 to TRBJ2-2, with D possibly matching TRBD1 (5 bases). Trimming stripped 6 bases from V and 10 bases from J, with 18 bases between. The CDR3 is 14 amino acids. Germline loops: CDR1 MNHEY, CDR2 SMNVEV (reference sequence). The CDR3 sequence is CASSLTRAREELFF. The DNA for the CDR3 is TGTGCCAGCAGCCTTACCAGGGCAAGAGAGGAGCTGTTTTTT.

The chain uses TRBV7-9 and TRBJ1-2; 7 positions agree with TRBD1. Germline loops: CDR1 SEHNR, CDR2 FQNEAQ (reference sequence). Germline trimming cut 5 bases from V and 3 bases from J; bases unmatched to any gene: 9. This CDR3 region has 15 residues. This CDR3 is CASSGRQGTYYGYTF. The CDR3 region has the DNA TGTGCCAGCAGCGGACGACAGGGTACTTACTATGGCTACACCTTC.

The gene calls are TRBV7-2 and TRBJ1-2; TRBD1 is a possible D gene (6 bases). Trimming removed 5 bases at V and 4 bases at J, with 17 bases between. This CDR3 contains 15 residues. The germline CDR1 and CDR2 sequences are SGHTA and FQGNSA. The CDR3 DNA follows: TGTGCCAGCAGCCCTGGACAGCCCGGTGGCTATGGCTACACCTTC. The encoded protein is CASSPGQPGGYGYTF.